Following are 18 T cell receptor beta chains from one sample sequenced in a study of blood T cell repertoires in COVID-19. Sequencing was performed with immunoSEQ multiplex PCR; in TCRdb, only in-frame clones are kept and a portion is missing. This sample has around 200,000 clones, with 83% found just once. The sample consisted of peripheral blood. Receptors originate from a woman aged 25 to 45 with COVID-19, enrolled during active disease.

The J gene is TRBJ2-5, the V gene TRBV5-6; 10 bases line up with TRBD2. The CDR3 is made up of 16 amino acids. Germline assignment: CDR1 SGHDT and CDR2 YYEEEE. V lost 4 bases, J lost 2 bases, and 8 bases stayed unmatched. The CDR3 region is CASSRLAGRLQETQYF. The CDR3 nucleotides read TGTGCCAGCAGCCGACTAGCGGGTCGGTTGCAAGAGACCCAGTACTTC.

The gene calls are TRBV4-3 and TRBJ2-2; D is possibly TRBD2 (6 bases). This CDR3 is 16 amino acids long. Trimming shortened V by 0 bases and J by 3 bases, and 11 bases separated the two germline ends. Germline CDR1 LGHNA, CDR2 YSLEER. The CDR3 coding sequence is TGCGCCAGCAGCCAAGAGTCCGGGAGCTACACCGGGGAGCTGTTTTTT. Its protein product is CASSQESGSYTGELFF.

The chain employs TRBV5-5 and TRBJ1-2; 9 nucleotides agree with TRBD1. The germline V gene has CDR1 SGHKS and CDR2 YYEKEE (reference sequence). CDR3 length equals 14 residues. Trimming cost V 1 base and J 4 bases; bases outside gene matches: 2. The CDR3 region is CASSLMTGGYGYTF. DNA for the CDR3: TGTGCCAGCAGCTTGATGACAGGGGGCTATGGCTACACCTTC. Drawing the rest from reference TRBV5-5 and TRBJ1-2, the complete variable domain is DAGVTQSPTHLIKTRGQQVTLRCSPISGHKSVSWYQQVLGQGPQFIFQYYEKEERGRGNFPDRFSARQFPNYSSELNVNALLLGDSALYLCASSLMTGGYGYTFGSGTRLTVV.

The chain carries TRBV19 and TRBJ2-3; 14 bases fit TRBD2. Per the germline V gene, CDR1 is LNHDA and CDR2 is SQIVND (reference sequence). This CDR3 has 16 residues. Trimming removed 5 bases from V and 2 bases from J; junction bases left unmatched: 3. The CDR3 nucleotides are TGTGCCAGTAGTTCGGGACTAGCGGGGGCCACAGATACGCAGTATTTT. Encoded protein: CASSSGLAGATDTQYF.

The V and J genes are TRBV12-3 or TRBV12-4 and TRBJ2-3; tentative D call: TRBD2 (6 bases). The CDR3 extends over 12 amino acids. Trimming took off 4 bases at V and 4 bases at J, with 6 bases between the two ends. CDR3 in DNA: TGTGCCAGCAGTTCTAGCGCAGATACGCAGTATTTT. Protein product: CASSSSADTQYF.

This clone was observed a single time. The CDR3 region is CASSLTTSGPSYEQYF. The CDR3 nucleotides read TGCGCCAGCAGCTTGACTACTAGCGGGCCCTCCTACGAGCAGTACTTC. The rearrangement links TRBV5-1 to TRBJ2-7, with TRBD2 matching 9 bases. The germline V gene encodes CDR1 SGHRS and CDR2 YFSETQ. The CDR3 sequence is 16 residues long. The J segment lost 0 bases and the V segment lost 1 base, leaving 5 bases of the junction unmatched.

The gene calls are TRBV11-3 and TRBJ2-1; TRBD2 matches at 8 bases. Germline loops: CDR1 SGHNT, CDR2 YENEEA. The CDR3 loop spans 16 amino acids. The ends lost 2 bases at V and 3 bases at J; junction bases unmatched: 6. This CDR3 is CASSLSSLADYNEQFF. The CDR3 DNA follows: TGTGCCAGCAGCTTAAGTTCACTAGCGGACTACAATGAGCAGTTCTTC. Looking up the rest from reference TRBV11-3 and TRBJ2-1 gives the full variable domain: EAGVVQSPRYKIIEKKQPVAFWCNPISGHNTLYWYLQNLGQGPELLIRYENEEAVDDSQLPKDRFSAERLKGVDSTLKIQPAELGDSAVYLCASSLSSLADYNEQFFGPGTRLTVL.

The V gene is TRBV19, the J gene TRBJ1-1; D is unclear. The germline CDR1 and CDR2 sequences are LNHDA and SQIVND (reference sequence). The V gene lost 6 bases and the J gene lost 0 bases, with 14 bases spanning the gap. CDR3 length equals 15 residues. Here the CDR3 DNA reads TGTGCCAGTAGACCCCCGCGATCGATGAACACTGAAGCTTTCTTT. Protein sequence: CASRPPRSMNTEAFF.

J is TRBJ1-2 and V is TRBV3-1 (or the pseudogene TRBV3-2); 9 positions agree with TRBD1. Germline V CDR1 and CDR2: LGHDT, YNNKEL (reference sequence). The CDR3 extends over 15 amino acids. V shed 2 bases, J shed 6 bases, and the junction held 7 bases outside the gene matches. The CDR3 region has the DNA TGTGCCAGCAGCCAACTAGGGACAGGGCGGGATGGCTACACCTTC. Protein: CASSQLGTGRDGYTF.

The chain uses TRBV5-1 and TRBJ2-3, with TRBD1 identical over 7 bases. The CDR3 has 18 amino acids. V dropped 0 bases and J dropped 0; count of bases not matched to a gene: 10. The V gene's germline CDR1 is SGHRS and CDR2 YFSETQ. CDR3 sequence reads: CASSLVGGAATSTDTQYF. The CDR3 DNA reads TGCGCCAGCAGCTTGGTAGGGGGCGCGGCGACTAGCACAGATACGCAGTATTTT.

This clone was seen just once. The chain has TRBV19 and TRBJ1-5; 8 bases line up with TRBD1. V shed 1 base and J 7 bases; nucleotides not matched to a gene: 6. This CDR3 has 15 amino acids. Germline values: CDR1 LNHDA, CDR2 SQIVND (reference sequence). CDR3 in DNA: TGTGCCAGTAGTATAGGGGACAGGAAGGGACAGCCCCAGCATTTT. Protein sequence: CASSIGDRKGQPQHF.

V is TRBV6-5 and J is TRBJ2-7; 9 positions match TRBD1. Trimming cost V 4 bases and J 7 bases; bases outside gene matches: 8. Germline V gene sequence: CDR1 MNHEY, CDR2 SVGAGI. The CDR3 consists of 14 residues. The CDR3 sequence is CASSLGQGGVEQYF. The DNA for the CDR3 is TGTGCCAGCAGTTTGGGACAGGGTGGCGTGGAGCAGTACTTC.

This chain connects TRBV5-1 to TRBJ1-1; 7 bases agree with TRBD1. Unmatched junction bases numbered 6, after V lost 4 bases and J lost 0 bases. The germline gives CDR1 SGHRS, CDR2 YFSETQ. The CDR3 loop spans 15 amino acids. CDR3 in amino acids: CASSPRDSVNTEAFF. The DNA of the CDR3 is TGCGCCAGCAGCCCTAGGGACAGCGTGAACACTGAAGCTTTCTTT. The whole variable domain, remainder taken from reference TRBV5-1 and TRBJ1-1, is KAGVTQTPRYLIKTRGQQVTLSCSPISGHRSVSWYQQTPGQGLQFLFEYFSETQRNKGNFPGRFSGRQFSNSRSEMNVSTLELGDSALYLCASSPRDSVNTEAFFGQGTRLTVV.

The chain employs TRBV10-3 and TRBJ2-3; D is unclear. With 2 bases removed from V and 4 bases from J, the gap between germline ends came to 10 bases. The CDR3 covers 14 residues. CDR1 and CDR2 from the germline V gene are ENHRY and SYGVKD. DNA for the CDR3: TGTGCCATCAGTGAGCCCTGGCTCCCAGATACGCAGTATTTT. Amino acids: CAISEPWLPDTQYF.

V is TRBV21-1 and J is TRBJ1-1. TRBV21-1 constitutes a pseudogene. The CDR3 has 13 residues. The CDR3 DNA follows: TGTGCCAGCAGCAAAATGGGGAGAACTGAAGCTTTCTTT. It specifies CASSKMGRTEAFF.

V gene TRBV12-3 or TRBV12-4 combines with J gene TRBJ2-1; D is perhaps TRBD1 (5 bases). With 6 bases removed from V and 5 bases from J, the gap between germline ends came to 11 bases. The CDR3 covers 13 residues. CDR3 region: CASSTQANNEQFF. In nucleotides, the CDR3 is TGTGCCAGCAGCACACAGGCCAACAATGAGCAGTTCTTC.

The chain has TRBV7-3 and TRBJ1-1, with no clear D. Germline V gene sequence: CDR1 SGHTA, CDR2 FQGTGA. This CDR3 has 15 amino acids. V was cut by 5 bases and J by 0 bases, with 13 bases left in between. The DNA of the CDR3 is TGTGCCAGCAGCCCCTCTACAGCCATGAACACTGAAGCTTTCTTT. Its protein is CASSPSTAMNTEAFF.

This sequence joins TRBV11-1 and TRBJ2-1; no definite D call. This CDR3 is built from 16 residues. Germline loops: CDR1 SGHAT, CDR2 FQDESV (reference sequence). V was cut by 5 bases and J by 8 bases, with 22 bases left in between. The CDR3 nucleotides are TGTGCCAGCAGCGTTAGCCGTTACGTATCTTTCGATGAGCAGTTCTTC. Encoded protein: CASSVSRYVSFDEQFF.